Each of the 32 T cell receptor beta chains below was sequenced from the same sample in a study of prognosis after radiotherapy for stage I lung cancer. Multiplex PCR in two rounds served to amplify TCR beta CDR3 from genomic DNA. Used in first-round PCR were primers specific to each TRBV and TRBJ gene. TCRdb processed the multiplex PCR reads anew with MiXCR; each CDR3 protein has one entry. The sample shows about 36,000 distinct CDR3 sequences, around a third of them seen only once. Sequenced here: PBMCs, sampled before or after stereotactic body radiation therapy (not recorded which). These receptor sequences come from a donor at least 50 years old with non-small cell lung cancer.

Worth noting for this clonotype: A read error may account for a junction end that differs from germline. The chain uses TRBV6-5 and TRBJ2-1; perhaps TRBD1 as D (5 bases). CDR1 and CDR2 from the germline V gene are MNHEY and SVGAGI. CDR3 size: 13 residues. The chain's CDR3 is CASGHVSYNEHFF. The CDR3 region has the DNA TGTGCCAGCGGACACGTCTCCTACAATGAGCATTTCTTC.

This clonotype was recorded at least ten times. The rearrangement uses TRBV7-2 and TRBJ1-4, with D possibly TRBD1 on 5 matching bases. CDR3 size: 14 residues. The germline gives CDR1 SGHTA, CDR2 FQGNSA. V dropped 6 bases and J dropped 4 bases, with 12 bases sitting between them. The CDR3 coding sequence is TGTGCCAGCAGTACTTCCAGGGTTAATGAAAAACTGTTTTTT. The encoded protein is CASSTSRVNEKLFF. Complete variable domain (other parts from reference TRBV7-2 and TRBJ1-4): GAGVSQSPSNKVTEKGKDVELRCDPISGHTALYWYRQSLGQGLEFLIYFQGNSAPDKSGLPSDRFSAERTGGSVSTLTIQRTQQEDSAVYLCASSTSRVNEKLFFGSGTQLSVL.

The chain links TRBV7-9 to TRBJ1-1; D possibly corresponds to TRBD1 (6 bases). Germline CDR1 SEHNR, CDR2 FQNEAQ (reference sequence). Trimming removed 5 bases from V and 5 bases from J, with 18 bases in between. The CDR3 loop spans 15 amino acids. CDR3 amino acids: CASSPPQGVYTEAFF. The DNA of the CDR3 is TGTGCCAGCAGCCCCCCACAGGGCGTGTATACTGAAGCTTTCTTT.

This clonotype occurred many times. V is TRBV2 and J is TRBJ2-3; TRBD2 matches 7 bases. CDR1 and CDR2 (germline): SNHLY, FYNNEI. This CDR3 is built from 15 residues. J was trimmed by 1 base and V by 7 bases; bases with no gene match: 8. For the CDR3, the DNA is TGTGCCAGCACCCGCGCGGGGGACCGCACAGATACGCAGTATTTT. Its protein is CASTRAGDRTDTQYF.

On this clonotype: Given the absence of the conserved phenylalanine or tryptophan at the CDR3 end, a read error is likely. V and J are TRBV7-9 and TRBJ2-5; 9 nucleotides match TRBD2. The CDR3 contains 15 residues. V trimming: 1 base; J trimming: 5 bases; junction bases outside the gene matches: 5. Germline CDR1 and CDR2: SEHNR and FQNEAQ (reference sequence). The CDR3 loop reads CASSLGSAGGETQYL. The CDR3 DNA follows: TGTGCCAGCAGCTTAGGGTCGGCGGGGGGGGAGACCCAGTACTTA.

At least ten counts were recorded for this clonotype. V usage is TRBV20-1 and J usage is TRBJ1-5, with 9 bases fitting TRBD1. The V gene end was trimmed by 6 bases and the J gene end by 4 bases; junction bases not matched to a gene: 7. Germline CDR1 and CDR2: DFQATT and SNEGSKA (reference sequence). The CDR3 has 14 amino acids. This CDR3 is CSALQGQGNQPQHF. In nucleotides, the CDR3 is TGCAGTGCACTCCAAGGACAGGGGAATCAGCCCCAGCATTTT.

This clonotype was recorded many times. The genes are TRBV18 and TRBJ1-3; D is ambiguous. CDR1 and CDR2 from the germline V gene are KGHSH and LQKENI. Deletions cut 3 bases from V and 2 bases from J, with 5 bases between. The CDR3 is 13 residues long. CDR3 coding DNA: TGTGCCAGCTCACCCCAGACTGGAAACACCATATATTTT. Protein product: CASSPQTGNTIYF.

This chain uses TRBV6-1 with TRBJ2-7; D is undetermined. V lost 6 bases and J lost 5, with 14 bases in between. Germline CDR1 is MNHNS and CDR2 is SASEGT. This CDR3 has 13 amino acids. DNA for the CDR3: TGTGCCAGCAGCCTCCCGGGTCGCCACGAGCAGTACTTC. It translates to CASSLPGRHEQYF.

The count of this clonotype is one. A single base separates this from a much larger clone, so it may be a read error. The CDR3 here is CAGTAANTEAFF. The CDR3 coding sequence is TGTGCCGGCACCGCGGCAAACACTGAAGCTTTCTTT. The rearrangement links TRBV9 to TRBJ1-1; D is uncertain. This CDR3 region has 12 residues. The germline CDR1 and CDR2 sequences are SGDLS and YYNGEE. The V end lost 10 bases, the J end lost 2 bases, and 12 bases lay between the germline ends.

The V call is TRBV7-2, the J call TRBJ2-7; 8 nucleotides agree with TRBD2. The CDR3 covers 16 residues. The ends lost 6 bases at V and 0 bases at J; junction bases unmatched: 10. CDR1 is SGHTA, CDR2 FQGNSA, per germline. CDR3 loop: CASSPVVGLASYEQYF. CDR3 DNA sequence: TGTGCCAGCAGTCCCGTTGTCGGACTAGCCTCCTACGAGCAGTACTTC.

Many counts were recorded for this clonotype. The V gene is TRBV3-1, the J gene TRBJ1-3; D might be TRBD1 (5 bases). CDR3 length: 16 residues. With 1 base removed from V and 0 bases from J, the gap between germline ends came to 10 bases. Looked up from germline, CDR1 is LGHDT and CDR2 is YNNKEL (reference sequence). The CDR3 region has the DNA TGTGCCAGCAGCCAAGGGTGGGGGGGCTCTGGAAACACCATATATTTT. Amino acids: CASSQGWGGSGNTIYF.

CDR3 sequence (DNA): TGCAGCGTATGGGACAGGGGGTCTGGGCAGTACTTC. This codes for CSVWDRGSGQYF. The V gene is TRBV29-1, the J gene TRBJ2-7; 11 bases match TRBD1. This CDR3 spans 12 amino acids. V trimming: 6 bases; J trimming: 9 bases; junction bases outside the gene matches: 7. Germline CDR1 reads SQVTM; CDR2 reads ANQGSEA.

This clonotype was seen repeatedly, ten times or more. The chain carries TRBV7-2 and TRBJ1-3; possible D gene TRBD1, 5 bases. CDR3 size: 16 residues. In germline, CDR1 is SGHTA, CDR2 FQGNSA. The germline V and J ends were trimmed by 1 base and 4 bases, with 14 bases remaining between them. CDR3 bases: TGTGCCAGCAGCTTAGGGCCCGACAGAGGGGGAAACACCATATATTTT. It specifies CASSLGPDRGGNTIYF.

The chain links TRBV20-1 to TRBJ1-2; tentative D call: TRBD1 (5 bases). CDR1 and CDR2 from the germline V gene are DFQATT and SNEGSKA (reference sequence). V lost 0 bases and J 6 bases, leaving 17 bases between the germline ends. The CDR3 length is 15 residues. The CDR3: CSARDPQGREDGYTF. Written as DNA, the CDR3 is TGCAGTGCTAGAGATCCCCAGGGAAGGGAAGATGGCTACACCTTC.

The J gene is TRBJ2-6, the V gene TRBV6-1, with D perhaps TRBD2 (7 bases). Germline V gives CDR1 MNHNS, CDR2 SASEGT. The length of the CDR3 is 14 residues. Trimming took 9 bases from V and 4 from J, leaving 13 bases between them. Here the CDR3 reads CARGGGAGANVLTF. The CDR3 DNA reads TGTGCCAGAGGGGGGGGGGCCGGGGCCAACGTCCTGACTTTC.

A word on this clonotype: Just one base apart from a much larger clone, this may be a read error. CDR3 region: CASSKEPGEAFF. CDR3 coding DNA: TGTGCCAGCAGCAAAGAGCCAGGTGAAGCTTTCTTT. This chain connects TRBV3-1 to TRBJ1-1; D gene uncertain. This CDR3 contains 12 residues. Germline values: CDR1 LGHDT, CDR2 YNNKEL (reference sequence).

A note on this clonotype: This sequence is one base from a far larger clone and is likely a read error. J is TRBJ1-2 and V is TRBV7-3, with 8 bases aligning to TRBD1. There are 14 residues in the CDR3. Germline lookup yields CDR1 SGHTA and CDR2 FQGTGA. The J segment lost 12 bases and the V segment lost 4 bases, leaving 13 bases of the junction unmatched. The DNA for the CDR3 is TGTGCCAGCAGCTGGGGGGCAGCACAGGGGGGCCACACCTTC. Residues: CASSWGAAQGGHTF. Full variable domain (outside the CDR3, taken from reference TRBV7-3 and TRBJ1-2): GAGVSQTPSNKVTEKGKYVELRCDPISGHTALYWYRQSLGQGPEFLIYFQGTGAADDSGLPNDRFFAVRPEGSVSTLKIQRTERGDSAVYLCASSWGAAQGGHTFGSGTRLTVV.

In this sample, this clonotype turned up many times. The chain employs TRBV6-1 and TRBJ2-7; D might be TRBD1 (6 bases). CDR3 length equals 14 residues. Germline loops: CDR1 MNHNS, CDR2 SASEGT. V lost 9 bases and J lost 1, with 16 bases in between. The CDR3 coding sequence is TGTGCCAGTCGCTCCGGGACACGGTCCTACGAGCAGTACTTC. Translating it yields CASRSGTRSYEQYF.

In regard to this clonotype: The conserved final phenylalanine or tryptophan is absent from the CDR3, which likely points to a read error. This chain connects TRBV3-1 to TRBJ1-2, with D perhaps matching TRBD1 (6 bases). Between the trimmed V and J ends, which lost 6 bases and 8 bases, there was a span of 13 bases. Germline values: CDR1 LGHDT, CDR2 YNNKEL (reference sequence). This CDR3 is built from 12 residues. The CDR3 loop reads CASRNEGGGYTS. CDR3 bases: TGTGCCAGCAGGAATGAGGGGGGAGGCTACACCTCC.

This clonotype has ten or more counts. This sequence joins TRBV7-3 and TRBJ2-7; 8 nucleotides agree with TRBD1. Germline values: CDR1 SGHTA, CDR2 FQGTGA. There are 15 residues in the CDR3. With 1 base clipped from V and 11 bases from J, the junction kept 13 bases outside the gene matches. The CDR3 nucleotides are TGTGCCAGCAGCTTAATGGGCAGGGGGCTGCTTAGAGAGTACTTC. Translated: CASSLMGRGLLREYF.

This chain links TRBV7-9 with TRBJ2-1, with 12 bases matching TRBD2. CDR1 SEHNR and CDR2 FQNEAQ come from the germline V gene (reference sequence). The junction had 11 bases not matched to a gene; V was cut back by 6 bases and J by 8 bases. The CDR3 totals 16 residues. DNA for the CDR3: TGTGCCAGCAGTTCTCGACTAGCGGGAGTTGTCTATGAGCAGTTCTTC. The encoded protein is CASSSRLAGVVYEQFF. Filled out from reference TRBV7-9 and TRBJ2-1, the complete variable domain reads DTGVSQNPRHKITKRGQNVTFRCDPISEHNRLYWYRQTLGQGPEFLTYFQNEAQLEKSRLLSDRFSAERPKGSFSTLEIQRTEQGDSAMYLCASSSRLAGVVYEQFFGPGTRLTVL.

This clonotype was observed many times. The CDR3 DNA follows: TGTGCCAGTAGTTTGGGGGCCGGTGAGACCCAGTACTTC. Protein sequence: CASSLGAGETQYF. The V and J genes are TRBV19 and TRBJ2-5, with TRBD1 as a possible D gene (6 bases). From germline, CDR1 is LNHDA and CDR2 SQIVND (reference sequence). The CDR3 runs to 13 residues. The germline V and J ends were trimmed by 5 bases and 5 bases, with 12 bases remaining between them.

This clonotype was found many times. The chain has TRBV18 and TRBJ1-1, with 7 bases lining up with TRBD1. The CDR3 runs 15 residues. Germline CDR1 reads KGHSH; CDR2 reads LQKENI. J lost 2 bases, V lost 3 bases, and 6 bases had no gene match. The DNA of the CDR3 is TGTGCCAGCTCACCCTTACAGGGGATTAACACTGAAGCTTTCTTT. Amino acid sequence: CASSPLQGINTEAFF.

This clonotype turned up a few times. A much larger clone differs from this one at a single base, so this may be a read error. V usage is TRBV3-1 and J usage is TRBJ2-5; D may be TRBD2 (6 bases). The CDR3 covers 15 residues. Germline assignment: CDR1 LGHDT and CDR2 YNNKEL (reference sequence). CDR3 residues: CASSQTPGLQETRYF. The CDR3 nucleotides read TGTGCCAGCAGCCAGACTCCGGGACTCCAAGAGACCCGGTACTTC.

This clonotype has more than one count but fewer than ten. V is TRBV7-2 and J is TRBJ2-1; tentatively, D is TRBD2 (5 bases). The ends were cut back, 4 bases at V and 10 bases at J, with 11 bases in the middle. CDR3 length: 12 amino acids. Looked up from germline, CDR1 is SGHTA and CDR2 is FQGNSA. CDR3 protein: CASSWWLAEQFF. The CDR3 bases are TGTGCCAGCAGCTGGTGGTTAGCGGAGCAGTTCTTC.

This clonotype was detected ten times or more. The chain recombines TRBV7-8 with TRBJ2-7; 7 nucleotides line up with TRBD1. The CDR3 sequence is 13 residues long. CDR1 is SGHVS, CDR2 FQNEAQ, per germline. With V trimmed by 5 bases and J by 2 bases, 3 bases remained unmatched. The CDR3 DNA reads as TGTGCCAGCAGCCCGGGACAGCCCTACGAGCAGTACTTC. Protein product: CASSPGQPYEQYF.

This clonotype was observed many times. The V call is TRBV10-3, the J call TRBJ2-1; D is possibly TRBD1 (6 bases). V lost 3 bases and J lost 7, with 10 bases in between. This CDR3 has 13 residues. Germline CDR1 ENHRY, CDR2 SYGVKD. The CDR3 spells CAISESTGNEQFF. In DNA, the CDR3 is TGTGCCATCAGTGAATCTACAGGGAATGAGCAGTTCTTC.

There are a few counts of this clonotype. This is likely an artifact of a read error, given a far larger clone one base away. The rearrangement joins TRBV6-9 to TRBJ1-2, with a possible D match to TRBD1 (5 bases). Germline V gives CDR1 MNHGY, CDR2 SVAAGI. V gave up 4 bases and J gave up 4 bases, with 16 bases separating them. The CDR3 runs to 15 residues. CDR3 in amino acids: CASSSDRFLRYGYTF. CDR3 DNA sequence: TGTGCCAGCAGTTCCGACAGATTCCTACGCTATGGCTACACCTTC.

The sample holds many counts of this clonotype. The chain combines TRBV5-1 with TRBJ2-5; 12 positions agree with TRBD2. After removal of 7 bases from V and 2 bases from J, the junction contained 6 bases not matched to a gene. CDR3 size: 15 residues. CDR1 and CDR2 (germline): SGHRS, YFSETQ. The CDR3 region is CASQGLAGLQETQYF. The CDR3 bases are TGCGCCAGCCAAGGACTAGCGGGACTTCAAGAGACCCAGTACTTC.

In its sample, this clonotype was seen many times. V gene TRBV29-1 combines with J gene TRBJ1-1; 8 bases agree with TRBD1. V lost 3 bases, J lost 5 bases, and 5 bases stayed unmatched. Germline CDR1 reads SQVTM; CDR2 reads ANQGSEA. This CDR3 spans 13 amino acids. The CDR3 DNA sequence: TGCAGCGTTGATGAGACAGGGGATACTGAAGCTTTCTTT. Translating gives CSVDETGDTEAFF.

The table lists this clonotype with a few counts. V is TRBV12-3 or TRBV12-4 and J is TRBJ1-2; D not resolved. The length of the CDR3 is 12 residues. V lost 6 bases and J 3 bases, leaving 8 bases between the germline ends. CDR3 coding DNA: TGTGCCAGCAGAGGCAATGACTATGGCTACACCTTC. It yields the protein CASRGNDYGYTF.

This chain links TRBV14 with TRBJ1-4; D unclear. The CDR3 extends over 15 amino acids. Trimming cost V 0 bases and J 3 bases, with 8 bases left between them. The V gene's germline CDR1 is SGHDN and CDR2 FVKESK. The CDR3 DNA sequence: TGTGCCAGCAGCCAAGATTGGGGAGCTAATGAAAAACTGTTTTTT. Amino acids: CASSQDWGANEKLFF.